This T cell receptor beta chain was obtained from a study of blood T cell repertoires in COVID-19 (dated by TCRdb to 2020 to 2022). At the level of the whole study: Samples from collaborators originated in the United States, Italy and Spain and spanned both the acute and convalescent phases of COVID-19. The prospective study material was composed of cDNA or gDNA derived from T cells, B-cell-depleted T cells, or PBMCs. The dataset comprised deeply sampled blood TCRbeta repertoires from subjects exposed to, actively infected with, or recovered from COVID-19. The repertoires were made available in a free public database intended to serve as a resource for research on the immune response to SARS-CoV-2. The samples were drawn from the first 160 participants of the ongoing ImmuneRACE study and from more than 1,000 subjects provided by 6 global collaborators. Nearly every sample came with metadata listing a de-identified subject ID, COVID-19 status, age in years and sex. Where available, HLA class I and class II types were obtained from metadata supplied by the sample provider rather than from assay-based typing.

TCRbeta CDR3 regions were amplified from genomic DNA by means of the immunoSEQ Assay, a bias-controlled multiplex PCR. The source study handled its data this way. The number of nucleated cells in each sample was estimated by amplification of reference gene primers within the assay. To quantify the absolute abundance of each unique TCRbeta CDR3 rearrangement, sequence reads were collapsed and filtered. For each sample, productive Simpson clonality was calculated by taking the square root of Simpson's diversity index across productive rearrangements. The table comes from immuneACCESS by way of TCRdb, which keeps in-frame sequences with V and J called. Part of the clones is missing from these tables; in studies checked, under half for an unresolved V gene and the rest for unknown reasons. The V and J calls and clone size were taken over from that table, and D and trimming were inferred from the DNA. The table for this sample lists 120,000 to 150,000 clones; over 65% of them were counted only once. The biggest ten clones account for 16% of the sample.

Collaborating institutions collected whole blood in K2EDTA tubes following their own protocols. Collaborator samples were shipped for TCRbeta analysis as frozen whole blood, isolated PBMCs, or DNA extracted from either sample type. After removal of 3 bases from V and 5 bases from J, the junction retains 7 bases not matched to a gene. Including the terminal cysteine and phenylalanine, the CDR3 comprises 14 residues. Only the CDR3 DNA is retained, 42 bases long and in frame from the first base. Based on the germline V gene (reference sequence), the CDR1 and CDR2 sequences are GTSNPN and SVGIG. Broad study findings and their caveats: The quantity of clinical and demographic metadata differed by source and by participant and was supplied without curation.

Comments on this clone: The clone's antigen remains unknown. Nothing much larger sits one base from this clone, and base qualities are not available.

The sequence was collected from a man over 45 with acute or convalescent COVID-19. The chain employs TRBV30 and TRBJ1-3, with 7 junctional bases fitting TRBD1. The sequenced sample consisted of peripheral blood. The DNA is as follows: TGTGCCTGGAGGAACAGGGGAGTGAGAAACACCATATATTTT. Its coded protein is CAWRNRGVRNTIYF.